These 31 T cell receptor beta chains share one sample of origin, sequenced in a study of Graves' ophthalmopathy and Graves' hyperthyroidism. Using RNA transcripts, the TCR beta CDR3 regions were amplified. The authors performed first-round RT-PCR with HTBI primers and then a second-round multiplex PCR. A single record per CDR3 protein comes from TCRdb applying MiXCR to the multiplex PCR reads. This sample carries 660,000 or so distinct CDR3 sequences, about 38% of them seen once, and the ten largest clones take more than 3%. Sequencing was done on a sample of peripheral blood. The receptors were gathered from an adult man with Graves' ophthalmopathy.

About this clonotype itself: A read error may explain this, as a much larger clone is one base away. V is TRBV7-9 and J is TRBJ2-7, with 8 bases that match TRBD2. The CDR3 loop spans 14 amino acids. J was trimmed by 3 bases and V by 4 bases; bases with no gene match: 5. The germline V gene encodes CDR1 SEHNR and CDR2 FQNEAQ (reference sequence). The CDR3 protein is CASSSSGSCYEQYF. For the CDR3, the DNA is TGTGCCAGCAGCTCAAGCGGGAGCTGCTACGAGCAGTACTTC.

On this clonotype itself: The CDR3 end shows no conserved phenylalanine or tryptophan, and so a read error is likely. This chain's CDR3 is CASSHPTQETEAFL. As DNA, the CDR3 is TGCGCCAGCAGCCACCCGACACAGGAGACTGAAGCTTTCCTT. This chain uses TRBV4-3 with TRBJ1-1; perhaps TRBD1 as D (5 bases). This CDR3 comprises 14 residues. Germline CDR1 LGHNA, CDR2 YSLEER. Between the trimmed V and J ends, which lost 3 bases and 5 bases, there was a span of 13 bases.

In the case of this clonotype: A much more abundant neighbour one base away suggests this may be a read error. No conserved phenylalanine or tryptophan ends this CDR3, so it is likely a read error. This chain uses TRBV12-3 or TRBV12-4 with TRBJ1-1; no firm D call. The CDR3 extends over 14 amino acids. Trimming removed 5 bases from V and 11 bases from J, with 21 bases in between. The CDR3 spells CASSLTSGNLNAFS. The DNA of the CDR3 is TGTGCCAGCAGTCTCACCTCCGGGAATCTGAACGCTTTCTCT.

This clonotype was picked up a small number of times. The chain carries TRBV5-8 and TRBJ2-2, with D unresolved. CDR3 size: 15 residues. CDR1 SGHTS and CDR2 YDEGEE come from the germline V gene. Trimming removed 2 bases at V and 3 bases at J, with 11 bases between. CDR3 residues: CASSLISWDTGELFF. Written as DNA, the CDR3 is TGTGCCAGCAGCTTAATTAGTTGGGACACCGGGGAGCTGTTTTTT.

To note about this clonotype: One base away lies a much larger clone, so this may be a sequencing read error. The chain is built from TRBV7-3 and TRBJ2-5, with D perhaps matching TRBD1 or TRBD2 (5 bases each). This CDR3 is 15 amino acids long. Germline V gene data show CDR1 as SGHTA and CDR2 as FQGTGA. Trimming cost V 3 bases and J 6 bases, with 17 bases left between them. CDR3 in DNA: TGTGCCAGCAGCTTGGGGGTCACCCCGGTGAAGACCCAGTACTTC. Amino acid sequence: CASSLGVTPVKTQYF.

Regarding this clonotype: This could be a read error, since a much larger clone is one nucleotide away. The J gene is TRBJ1-1, the V gene TRBV2, with 7 bases that match TRBD1. Unmatched junction bases numbered 13, after V lost 6 bases and J lost 6 bases. The CDR3 consists of 15 residues. CDR1 is SNHLY and CDR2 is FYNNEI in the germline V gene. The CDR3 protein is CASSAGGRGVAEAFF. Written as DNA, the CDR3 is TGTGCCAGCAGCGCCGGGGGCAGGGGGGTCGCTGAAGCTTTCTTT.

As regards this clonotype: A much larger clone is a single base away; this may be a read error. The V call is TRBV10-2, the J call TRBJ2-3; no clear D gene. The germline gives CDR1 WSHSY, CDR2 SAAADI. The CDR3 is 12 amino acids. CDR3 DNA: TGCGCCAGCAGTGAGGCGGCAGATAGGCAGTATTTT. It is translated as CASSEAADRQYF.

This clonotype was counted ten times or more. CDR3 protein: CASSERGRANYGYTF. In DNA, the CDR3 is TGTGCCAGCAGTGAGAGGGGGCGGGCTAACTATGGCTACACCTTC. This chain links TRBV2 with TRBJ1-2; TRBD1 aligns across 7 bases. The CDR3 has 15 residues. Germline-derived CDR1 and CDR2 are SNHLY and FYNNEI. The V gene end was trimmed by 3 bases and the J gene end by 0 bases; junction bases not matched to a gene: 4.

This clonotype was observed at least ten times. The chain couples TRBV7-6 to TRBJ1-5, with 7 bases aligning to TRBD1. This CDR3 comprises 14 residues. Per the germline V gene, CDR1 is SGHVS and CDR2 is FNYEAQ. Germline trimming cut 3 bases from V and 6 bases from J; bases unmatched to any gene: 5. CDR3 sequence (DNA): TGTGCCAGCAGCTTGGGAGGGGGCGGTCAGCCCCAGCATTTT. This encodes CASSLGGGGQPQHF.

Turning to this clonotype: This may be a read error, as it is one base from a much larger clone. J is TRBJ2-7 and V is TRBV25-1, with 9 bases lining up with TRBD1. The CDR3 totals 13 residues. Germline values: CDR1 MGHDK, CDR2 SYGVNS. Germline trimming cut 7 bases from V and 7 bases from J; bases unmatched to any gene: 8. CDR3 nucleotide sequence: TGTGCCAGCAAGGGACAGGGAGGCAATGAGCAGTACTTC. It translates to CASKGQGGNEQYF.

The V and J genes are TRBV12-3 or TRBV12-4 and TRBJ1-5; D might be TRBD1 (6 bases). The CDR3 extends over 15 amino acids. Trimming took 0 bases from V and 6 from J, leaving 12 bases between them. CDR3 nucleotides: TGTGCCAGCAGTTTAGCGCCGGCAGGGGTTCAGCCCCAGCATTTT. It translates to CASSLAPAGVQPQHF.

The V gene is TRBV2, the J gene TRBJ1-5; D may be TRBD1 (6 bases). Germline V lookup: CDR1 SNHLY, CDR2 FYNNEI. The CDR3 has 14 amino acids. Trimming stripped 6 bases from V and 2 bases from J, with 11 bases between. DNA of the CDR3: TGTGCCAGCAGGTCCAGGGGCGGCAATCAGCCCCAGCATTTT. Translation: CASRSRGGNQPQHF. The whole variable domain, remainder taken from reference TRBV2 and TRBJ1-5, is EPEVTQTPSHQVTQMGQEVILRCVPISNHLYFYWYRQILGQKVEFLVSFYNNEISEKSEIFDDQFSVERPDGSNFTLKIRSTKLEDSAMYFCASRSRGGNQPQHFGDGTRLSIL.

This chain links TRBV25-1 with TRBJ2-7; 10 positions match TRBD1. The CDR3 runs to 14 residues. After removal of 8 bases from V and 2 bases from J, the junction contained 6 bases not matched to a gene. Germline V gene lookup returns CDR1 MGHDK and CDR2 SYGVNS. The DNA for the CDR3 is TGTGCCAGCTCCCGACAGGGGGCAGCCTACGAGCAGTACTTC. It yields the protein CASSRQGAAYEQYF.

As concerns this clonotype: No conserved phenylalanine or tryptophan ends this CDR3, so it is likely a read error. No DNA is shown, since the ends of the CDR3 on it are uncertain; the CDR3 is the one TCRdb lists. This chain connects TRBV12-3 or TRBV12-4 to TRBJ1-4. The CDR3 length equals 11 residues, ends included. CDR3 in amino acids: CASSPRPEAGV.

The chain links TRBV12-3 or TRBV12-4 to TRBJ1-2, with 10 bases lining up with TRBD1. The CDR3 has 15 residues. V was clipped by 7 bases and J by 4 bases; unmatched bases: 9. The CDR3 here is CASTSDRGRSYGYTF. The CDR3 DNA is TGTGCCAGCACCTCAGACAGGGGGCGATCCTATGGCTACACCTTC.

At least ten counts were recorded for this clonotype. The chain uses TRBV7-3 and TRBJ1-2; no definite D call. The germline gives CDR1 SGHTA, CDR2 FQGTGA. This CDR3 is built from 14 residues. Trimming left V 5 bases short and J 8 bases short, with 18 bases between. This chain's CDR3 is CASSPEGRMGGYTF. CDR3 in DNA: TGTGCCAGCAGCCCCGAGGGTAGGATGGGAGGCTACACCTTC.

The chain joins TRBV12-3 or TRBV12-4 to TRBJ1-1; 10 bases are a match to TRBD1. This CDR3 region has 14 residues. V lost 6 bases and J lost 11; bases outside the gene matches: 12. DNA for the CDR3: TGTGCCAGCAGCGGGACAGGGGAAGGGCCCCTTGCTTTCTTT. Encoded protein: CASSGTGEGPLAFF.

A word on this clonotype: Compared with germline, one end of the junction differs, possibly owing to a read error. V and J are TRBV10-2 and TRBJ2-5; a weak D match, TRBD2 (5 bases). Germline-derived CDR1 and CDR2 are WSHSY and SAAADI. This CDR3 is built from 15 residues. CDR3 sequence: CASSQEIGVGETQYF. The DNA of the CDR3 is TGTGCCAGCAGCCAGGAAATCGGGGTAGGGGAGACCCAGTACTTC.

The sample holds many counts of this clonotype. The genes are TRBV9 and TRBJ1-1, with D perhaps TRBD1 (6 bases). CDR1 and CDR2 (germline): SGDLS, YYNGEE. Trimming took 4 bases from V and 3 from J, leaving 10 bases between them. The CDR3 has 13 amino acids. The CDR3 reads CASSTGSDTEAFF. DNA of the CDR3: TGTGCCAGCAGCACAGGGTCGGACACTGAAGCTTTCTTT. Looking up the rest from reference TRBV9 and TRBJ1-1 gives the full variable domain: DSGVTQTPKHLITATGQRVTLRCSPRSGDLSVYWYQQSLDQGLQFLIQYYNGEERAKGNILERFSAQQFPDLHSELNLSSLELGDSALYFCASSTGSDTEAFFGQGTRLTVV.

This clonotype was counted at least ten times. The chain joins TRBV19 to TRBJ1-2, with D possibly being TRBD1 (6 bases). The V end lost 2 bases, the J end lost 4 bases, and 17 bases lay between the germline ends. The CDR3 is 16 amino acids. Germline CDR1 is LNHDA and CDR2 is SQIVND (reference sequence). CDR3: CASSISGRGVFYGYTF. As DNA, the CDR3 is TGTGCCAGTAGTATATCGGGCAGGGGAGTATTCTATGGCTACACCTTC.

This clonotype was counted a few times. The V call is TRBV12-3 or TRBV12-4, the J call TRBJ2-2; no reliable D call. This CDR3 is 13 amino acids long. V was trimmed by 5 bases and J by 5 bases, leaving 9 bases between them. The CDR3 DNA is TGTGCCAGCAGTACAAGGGTTACCGGGGAGCTGTTTTTT. It is translated as CASSTRVTGELFF.

V usage is TRBV7-1 and J usage is TRBJ2-7, with TRBD1 identical over 8 bases. TRBV7-1 is an ORF, with its function uncertain. V was pared by 5 bases and J by 4 bases, with 16 bases of the junction left unmatched. This CDR3 comprises 17 residues. CDR3 nucleotide sequence: TGTGCCAGCAGCCCTCTCCGACAGGGGACAATTACGTACGAGCAGTACTTC. Protein: CASSPLRQGTITYEQYF.

This clonotype has only a few counts. The chain employs TRBV12-3 or TRBV12-4 and TRBJ2-5; 11 bases line up with TRBD2. The CDR3 sequence is 16 residues long. The V segment lost 6 bases and the J segment 2 bases; nucleotides outside the gene matches: 8. CDR3 bases: TGTGCCAGCAGCAAACTTGTAGCGGGGGGGCAAGAGACCCAGTACTTC. Amino acids: CASSKLVAGGQETQYF.

The V gene is TRBV29-1, the J gene TRBJ2-7; TRBD1 agrees at 8 bases. Trimming removed 7 bases from V and 4 bases from J; junction bases left unmatched: 6. In germline, CDR1 is SQVTM, CDR2 ANQGSEA. The CDR3 runs to 12 residues. The CDR3, as DNA: TGCAGCGCCGTGGACAGGGAGTACGAGCAGTACTTC. It translates to CSAVDREYEQYF.

There are many counts of this clonotype. The chain recombines TRBV5-4 with TRBJ1-2, with 8 bases that match TRBD1. Looked up from germline, CDR1 is SGHNT and CDR2 is YYREEE (reference sequence). The CDR3 sequence is 14 residues long. The trim removed 4 bases at V and 6 bases at J, leaving 8 bases unmatched. CDR3 sequence: CASSLTGVPHGYTF. The CDR3 DNA follows: TGTGCCAGCAGCCTGACAGGGGTTCCCCATGGCTACACCTTC.

Comment on this clonotype: Its ends do not fully match the called genes, so a read error is possible. This CDR3 reads CASSPQIYNYGYTF. In nucleotides, the CDR3 is TGTGCCAGCAGTCCTCAGATCTATAACTATGGCTACACCTTC. The chain combines TRBV24-1 with TRBJ1-2; D is ambiguous. From germline, CDR1 is KGHDR and CDR2 SFDVKD. This CDR3 contains 14 residues.

As concerns this clonotype: As the CDR3 is not closed by the conserved phenylalanine or tryptophan, this likely results from a read error. The V and J genes are TRBV29-1 and TRBJ2-5, with TRBD2 identical over 9 bases. Germline lookup yields CDR1 SQVTM and CDR2 ANQGSEA. CDR3 size: 14 residues. The CDR3 DNA reads as TGCTGCGTTGAAAAAAGAGCGGGAGGTGAGACCCAGTACTCC. Protein: CCVEKRAGGETQYS.

This clonotype was detected many times. V gene TRBV20-1 combines with J gene TRBJ2-7, with 9 positions matching TRBD1. V was pared by 1 base and J by 3 bases, with 10 bases of the junction left unmatched. This CDR3 spans 16 amino acids. Germline V CDR1 and CDR2: DFQATT, SNEGSKA (reference sequence). The CDR3 protein is CSARAGWTGVSYEQYF. DNA of the CDR3: TGCAGTGCTAGAGCCGGTTGGACAGGGGTGAGCTACGAGCAGTACTTC.

CDR3 in amino acids: CASGETGETQYF. In nucleotides, the CDR3 is TGCGCCAGCGGAGAGACAGGCGAGACCCAGTACTTC. This chain connects TRBV5-1 to TRBJ2-5; D is perhaps TRBD1 (6 bases). From germline, CDR1 is SGHRS and CDR2 YFSETQ. The CDR3 covers 12 residues. The V gene lost 7 bases and the J gene lost 5 bases, with 12 bases spanning the gap.

Comments on this clonotype: A read error may account for a junction end that differs from germline. The chain joins TRBV7-2 to TRBJ1-4, with TRBD1 matching over 11 bases. The CDR3 spans 15 residues. The germline gives CDR1 SGHTA, CDR2 FQGNSA. CDR3 residues: CASSSGDRGSEKLFF. The CDR3 DNA reads as TGTGCCAGCAGCTCTGGGGACAGGGGGTCTGAAAAGCTGTTTTTT.

In regard to this clonotype: A much more abundant neighbour one base away suggests this may be a read error. This chain joins TRBV9 and TRBJ2-5; TRBD1 matches 10 bases. Germline CDR1 reads SGDLS; CDR2 reads YYNGEE. Unmatched junction bases numbered 10, after V lost 4 bases and J lost 4 bases. This CDR3 has 16 amino acids. CDR3 bases: TGTGCCAGCAGCTTAGTAGGGACAGGGGTTCGAGAGACCCAGTACTTC. Translating gives CASSLVGTGVRETQYF.